What follows are 5 T cell receptor beta chains derived from one specimen sequenced in a study of T cell repertoires in cytomegalovirus infection. One entry per CDR3 protein results from TCRdb running MiXCR on the reads. The profile covers fewer than 550,000 distinct CDR3 sequences, with 31% appearing a single time and about an eighth taken by the ten largest. Sequencing was performed on PBMCs. These receptors were collected from a human donor in good health (CMV status not recorded). Some clones in this sample may be carry-over from other donors' samples.

This clonotype was seen only a few times. V gene TRBV7-9 combines with J gene TRBJ2-7, with unresolved D. Trimming removed 5 bases at V and 2 bases at J, with 16 bases between. Looked up from germline, CDR1 is SEHNR and CDR2 is FQNEAQ (reference sequence). This CDR3 is built from 15 residues. The CDR3 nucleotides are TGTGCCAGCAGCAAAGATGGCAGGTCACCCTACGAGCAGTACTTC. As protein: CASSKDGRSPYEQYF. The entire variable domain, with the rest obtained from reference TRBV7-9 and TRBJ2-7, is as follows: DTGVSQNPRHKITKRGQNVTFRCDPISEHNRLYWYRQTLGQGPEFLTYFQNEAQLEKSRLLSDRFSAERPKGSFSTLEIQRTEQGDSAMYLCASSKDGRSPYEQYFGPGTRLTVT.

V gene TRBV15 combines with J gene TRBJ2-2, with 10 bases aligning to TRBD1. Germline CDR1 LNHNV, CDR2 YYDKDF (reference sequence). The trim removed 4 bases at V and 4 bases at J, leaving 6 bases unmatched. The CDR3 is 16 amino acids. The CDR3 DNA reads TGTGCCACCAGCACCGGGGACAGGGGTAGCACCGGGGAGCTGTTTTTT. As protein: CATSTGDRGSTGELFF.

J is TRBJ2-1 and V is TRBV4-1; 15 nucleotides line up with TRBD2. The length of the CDR3 is 17 residues. CDR1 and CDR2 from the germline V gene are MGHRA and YSYEKL. V shed 0 bases, J shed 7 bases, and the junction held 4 bases outside the gene matches. As DNA, the CDR3 is TGCGCCAGCAGCCAAGATCGCGGGACTAGCGGGGGGAATGAGCAGTTCTTC. Protein product: CASSQDRGTSGGNEQFF.

This clonotype has only a few counts. The junction differs from germline at one of its ends, possibly a read error. This chain joins TRBV9 and TRBJ1-4; D possibly corresponds to TRBD1 (6 bases). The CDR3 runs 16 residues. The germline V gene has CDR1 SGDLS and CDR2 YYNGEE. Written as DNA, the CDR3 is TGTGCCAGCAGCGTAGGGGAAGGGGGAACTAATGAAAAGCTGTTTTTT. Translated, it gives CASSVGEGGTNEKLFF.

V usage is TRBV30 and J usage is TRBJ2-7, with D perhaps TRBD1 or TRBD2 (5 bases each). V shed 5 bases and J shed 0 bases, with 8 bases lying between them. Germline CDR1 is GTSNPN and CDR2 is SVGIG (reference sequence). This CDR3 region has 12 residues. This CDR3 reads CAWGTDSYEQYF. CDR3 in DNA: TGTGCCTGGGGGACGGACTCCTACGAGCAGTACTTC.